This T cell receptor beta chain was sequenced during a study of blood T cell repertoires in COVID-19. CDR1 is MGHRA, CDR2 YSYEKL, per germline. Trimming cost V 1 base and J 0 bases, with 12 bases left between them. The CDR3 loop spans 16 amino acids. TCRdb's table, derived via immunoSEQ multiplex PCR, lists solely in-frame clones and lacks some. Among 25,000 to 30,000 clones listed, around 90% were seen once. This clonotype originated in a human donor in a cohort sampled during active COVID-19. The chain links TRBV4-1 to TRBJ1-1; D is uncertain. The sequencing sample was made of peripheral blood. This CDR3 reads CASSQVPAQMNTEAFF. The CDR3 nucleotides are TGCGCCAGCAGCCAAGTCCCGGCACAGATGAACACTGAAGCTTTCTTT.